This is a list of T cell receptor beta chains from one sample in a study of blood T cell repertoires in COVID-19. Clones were read by immunoSEQ multiplex PCR, and TCRdb kept only the in-frame ones, dropping some. The sample has 250,000 to 300,000 clones, around 84% seen once. The material sequenced was PBMCs or T cells enriched from blood (not recorded which). The receptors here all came from a man between 18 and 35 years old who had recovered from COVID-19. CDR3s include the opening cysteine and the closing phenylalanine or tryptophan. Each record gives: D gene, clone size, V gene, J gene, CDR3 DNA, CDR3 protein. The D gene is left open where the match is weak. Not every row has a clone size; where given, it reads once, few, many or a size class.

d_call: -; clone_size: many; v_call: TRBV18; j_call: TRBJ2-5; cdr3_nt: TGTGCCAGCTCACCGTCCGGGACTCAAGAGACCCAGTACTTC; cdr3_aa: CASSPSGTQETQYF
d_call: -; clone_size: -; v_call: TRBV3-1/TRBV3-2; j_call: TRBJ1-5; cdr3_nt: TGTGCCAGCAGCAAGGACGGGGGGGGGCAGCCCCAGCATTTT; cdr3_aa: CASSKDGGGQPQHF
d_call: TRBD1; clone_size: -; v_call: TRBV29-1; j_call: TRBJ1-2; cdr3_nt: TGCAGCGTTGAGTCCACAGGGGGCAATGGCTACACCTTC; cdr3_aa: CSVESTGGNGYTF
d_call: TRBD1; clone_size: once; v_call: TRBV5-8; j_call: TRBJ1-2; cdr3_nt: TGTGCCAGCAGCCCCAGGGGGCCTGGTGGCTACACCTTC; cdr3_aa: CASSPRGPGGYTF
d_call: -; clone_size: many; v_call: TRBV15; j_call: TRBJ1-4; cdr3_nt: TGTGCCACCAGCAGAGACCACTGGGAGACTAATGAAAAACTGTTTTTT; cdr3_aa: CATSRDHWETNEKLFF
d_call: -; clone_size: -; v_call: TRBV4-1; j_call: TRBJ2-3; cdr3_nt: TGCGCCAGCAGCCAAGATTATCCTAGCGTTTCAGATACGCAGTATTTT; cdr3_aa: CASSQDYPSVSDTQYF
d_call: TRBD1; clone_size: -; v_call: TRBV13; j_call: TRBJ2-1; cdr3_nt: TGTGCCAGCAGCCTGGGACAGGGGTACAATGAGCAGTTCTTC; cdr3_aa: CASSLGQGYNEQFF
d_call: -; clone_size: -; v_call: TRBV12-3/TRBV12-4; j_call: TRBJ1-2; cdr3_nt: TGTGCCAGCAGTGGGGCGGGGGAAGGCTACACCTTC; cdr3_aa: CASSGAGEGYTF
d_call: TRBD2; clone_size: -; v_call: TRBV10-3; j_call: TRBJ2-7; cdr3_nt: TGTGCCATCAGTGATGGTAGCGGGGCTTCCTACGAGCAGTACTTC; cdr3_aa: CAISDGSGASYEQYF
d_call: TRBD1; clone_size: -; v_call: TRBV27; j_call: TRBJ1-5; cdr3_nt: TGTGCCAGCAGTCCCGGGACAGGGGGCTTTCAGCCCCAGCATTTT; cdr3_aa: CASSPGTGGFQPQHF
d_call: -; clone_size: -; v_call: TRBV19; j_call: TRBJ2-7; cdr3_nt: TGTGCCAGTAGTATAGACCAATCCTACGAGCAGTACTTC; cdr3_aa: CASSIDQSYEQYF
d_call: -; clone_size: -; v_call: TRBV14; j_call: TRBJ2-2; cdr3_nt: TGTGCCAGCAGCTTAAGAGGCGGGGAGCTGTTTTTT; cdr3_aa: CASSLRGGELFF
d_call: TRBD1; clone_size: -; v_call: TRBV11-3; j_call: TRBJ2-5; cdr3_nt: TGTGCCAGCAGCTCGGACAGGCAGCCGGGGACCCAGTACTTC; cdr3_aa: CASSSDRQPGTQYF
d_call: -; clone_size: once; v_call: TRBV27; j_call: TRBJ1-2; cdr3_nt: TGTGCCAGCAGTTGGGGAACAGGGTCTGGCTACACCTTC; cdr3_aa: CASSWGTGSGYTF
d_call: -; clone_size: few; v_call: TRBV5-8; j_call: TRBJ1-5; cdr3_nt: TGTGCCAGCAGCTTGGGGAGTATCCGCAATCAGCCCCAGCATTTT; cdr3_aa: CASSLGSIRNQPQHF
d_call: -; clone_size: -; v_call: TRBV7-2; j_call: TRBJ1-2; cdr3_nt: TGTGCCAGCAGCTGGCCGGCGGGCAACGGCTACACCTTC; cdr3_aa: CASSWPAGNGYTF
d_call: -; clone_size: few; v_call: TRBV3-1/TRBV3-2; j_call: TRBJ2-2; cdr3_nt: TGTGCCAGCAGCCAGGCTGGGGCCGACACCGGGGAGCTGTTTTTT; cdr3_aa: CASSQAGADTGELFF
d_call: -; clone_size: -; v_call: TRBV19; j_call: TRBJ2-7; cdr3_nt: TGTGCCAGTAGTATAGATCTAGTCAGGGGACCATACGAGCAGTACTTC; cdr3_aa: CASSIDLVRGPYEQYF
d_call: TRBD2; clone_size: once; v_call: TRBV5-4; j_call: TRBJ2-2; cdr3_nt: TGTGCCAGCAGCCCCGGGACTAGCGGGAACACCGGGGAGCTGTTTTTT; cdr3_aa: CASSPGTSGNTGELFF
d_call: TRBD2; clone_size: few; v_call: TRBV5-4; j_call: TRBJ2-7; cdr3_nt: TGTGCCAGCAGGGGAAGACTAGCGGGAGAGGAGTACTTC; cdr3_aa: CASRGRLAGEEYF
d_call: -; clone_size: -; v_call: TRBV7-3; j_call: TRBJ1-5; cdr3_nt: TGTGCCAGTCGCGGGCCCTGGAGCAATCAGCCCCAGCATTTT; cdr3_aa: CASRGPWSNQPQHF
d_call: TRBD2; clone_size: -; v_call: TRBV24-1; j_call: TRBJ2-3; cdr3_nt: TGTGCCACCAGTGATTTGCGGGCTAGCGGGGGCCGGGATACGCAGTATTTT; cdr3_aa: CATSDLRASGGRDTQYF
d_call: -; clone_size: -; v_call: TRBV30; j_call: TRBJ1-1; cdr3_nt: TGTGCCTGGAGTGTACCACCTATTAACACTGAAGCTTTCTTT; cdr3_aa: CAWSVPPINTEAFF
d_call: TRBD1; clone_size: -; v_call: TRBV5-1; j_call: TRBJ2-1; cdr3_nt: TGCGCCAGCAGCTTGGGACAGGGCCCCAACAATGAGCAGTTCTTC; cdr3_aa: CASSLGQGPNNEQFF
d_call: TRBD2; clone_size: -; v_call: TRBV30; j_call: TRBJ2-1; cdr3_nt: TGTGCCTGGAGTGTACTTAGCGGGAGCGATGAGCAGTTCTTC; cdr3_aa: CAWSVLSGSDEQFF
d_call: TRBD1; clone_size: -; v_call: TRBV6-1; j_call: TRBJ2-5; cdr3_nt: TGTGCCAGCAGTGAAAGGGACAGGGAGACCCAGTACTTC; cdr3_aa: CASSERDRETQYF
d_call: TRBD2; clone_size: -; v_call: TRBV25-1; j_call: TRBJ2-1; cdr3_nt: TGTGCCAGCAACCCATATAGCGGGGGGGGCAATGAGCAGTTCTTC; cdr3_aa: CASNPYSGGGNEQFF
d_call: -; clone_size: -; v_call: TRBV6-5; j_call: TRBJ1-5; cdr3_nt: TGTGCCAGCACAGGGGCTAGCAATCAGCCCCAGCATTTT; cdr3_aa: CASTGASNQPQHF
d_call: TRBD2; clone_size: -; v_call: TRBV4-2; j_call: TRBJ2-7; cdr3_nt: TGTGCCAGCAGCCCACGGACTAGCGACTACGAGCAGTACTTC; cdr3_aa: CASSPRTSDYEQYF
d_call: TRBD2; clone_size: -; v_call: TRBV7-9; j_call: TRBJ2-3; cdr3_nt: TGTGCCAGCAGCTTAGCGGTGGGGGGGGATACGCAGTATTTT; cdr3_aa: CASSLAVGGDTQYF
d_call: TRBD1; clone_size: once; v_call: TRBV5-1; j_call: TRBJ2-3; cdr3_nt: TGCGCCAGCAGCTTGACAGGGGGACAATTCGATACGCAGTATTTT; cdr3_aa: CASSLTGGQFDTQYF
d_call: -; clone_size: once; v_call: TRBV18; j_call: TRBJ2-3; cdr3_nt: TGTGCCAGCTCACCTCTTAACTCGCCAGATACGCAGTATTTT; cdr3_aa: CASSPLNSPDTQYF
d_call: -; clone_size: -; v_call: TRBV3-1/TRBV3-2; j_call: TRBJ1-6; cdr3_nt: TGTGCCAGCAGCAAGGCTGGGGGGGTTGGAAATTCACCCCTCCACTTT; cdr3_aa: CASSKAGGVGNSPLHF
d_call: -; clone_size: -; v_call: TRBV5-6; j_call: TRBJ1-2; cdr3_nt: TGTGCCAGCAGCTTTTCGACACACGGCTACACCTTC; cdr3_aa: CASSFSTHGYTF
d_call: TRBD1; clone_size: -; v_call: TRBV6-1; j_call: TRBJ1-5; cdr3_nt: TGTGCCAGCAGTGAAGAACTGGGGACAGGTGATAGCAATCAGCCCCAGCATTTT; cdr3_aa: CASSEELGTGDSNQPQHF
d_call: -; clone_size: -; v_call: TRBV2; j_call: TRBJ2-2; cdr3_nt: TGTGCCAGCAGTGTGGGACAAGTGAACACCGGGGAGCTGTTTTTT; cdr3_aa: CASSVGQVNTGELFF
d_call: -; clone_size: -; v_call: TRBV18; j_call: TRBJ2-6; cdr3_nt: TGTGCCAGCTCAATTCGGACAGCTGGGGCCAACGTCCTGACTTTC; cdr3_aa: CASSIRTAGANVLTF
d_call: TRBD1; clone_size: few; v_call: TRBV7-8; j_call: TRBJ1-1; cdr3_nt: TGTGCCAGCAGCAGTACAGGGGGGGCTCTGGGAGCTTTCTTT; cdr3_aa: CASSSTGGALGAFF
d_call: -; clone_size: few; v_call: TRBV15; j_call: TRBJ1-6; cdr3_nt: TGTGCCACCTCCCCCAGCTCCTATAATTCACCCCTCCACTTT; cdr3_aa: CATSPSSYNSPLHF
d_call: TRBD2; clone_size: once; v_call: TRBV19; j_call: TRBJ2-1; cdr3_nt: TGTGCCACCGCGACTAGCGGGGGTGCGAGCTCCTACAATGAGCAGTTCTTC; cdr3_aa: CATATSGGASSYNEQFF
d_call: TRBD2; clone_size: -; v_call: TRBV4-2; j_call: TRBJ2-1; cdr3_nt: TGTGCCAGCAGCCACCTAACGACTAGCGGGAGGGGCGATGAGCAGTTCTTC; cdr3_aa: CASSHLTTSGRGDEQFF
d_call: -; clone_size: -; v_call: TRBV7-2; j_call: TRBJ2-3; cdr3_nt: TGTGCCAGCAGCCTCGGGACATTTAGCACAGATACGCAGTATTTT; cdr3_aa: CASSLGTFSTDTQYF
d_call: TRBD2; clone_size: -; v_call: TRBV5-1; j_call: TRBJ2-5; cdr3_nt: TGCGCCAGCAGCTTGATGGCGGGAGTAATCCGAGAGACCCAGTACTTC; cdr3_aa: CASSLMAGVIRETQYF
d_call: -; clone_size: -; v_call: TRBV7-9; j_call: TRBJ2-2; cdr3_nt: TGTGCCAGCAGCTTAGCCATCGGGACCGGGGAGCTGTTTTTT; cdr3_aa: CASSLAIGTGELFF
d_call: -; clone_size: -; v_call: TRBV11-3; j_call: TRBJ2-3; cdr3_nt: TGTGCCAGCAGCCTGGCTTTTTTTGGGGGGACCGGGACAGATACGCAGTATTTT; cdr3_aa: CASSLAFFGGTGTDTQYF
d_call: TRBD2; clone_size: few; v_call: TRBV19; j_call: TRBJ2-1; cdr3_nt: TGTGCCAGTAGTGAAGAACGTTGGACTAGCGGCTCTAGTGAGCAGTTCTTC; cdr3_aa: CASSEERWTSGSSEQFF